This T cell receptor beta chain was captured in a study of blood T cells in healthy people across ages. Study-level findings and limits: Lack of knowledge of donor CMV status possibly confounded expanded clonotype changes. Diversity was estimated from one million T cells, and these estimates were considered underestimates.

V shed 2 bases and J 9 bases; nucleotides not matched to a gene: 8. Germline V gene sequence: CDR1 MNHNY, CDR2 SVGAGI (reference sequence). The CDR3 covers 17 residues. Then a second PCR, running roughly 7 to 11 cycles, was carried out with a sample-barcoded 5' primer and a J-beta primer mix. TCRdb analysed the 5' RACE reads with MiXCR anew, one entry per CDR3 protein. In the table there are fewer than 750,000 distinct CDR3 sequences, about 50% of which are singletons. Every donor contributed about 10 milliliters of peripheral blood by blood draw. This clonotype is a singleton in its sample. The target antigen is unknown.

Sequencing input: blood. The chain links TRBV6-6 to TRBJ2-1; 15 bases fit TRBD2. The clonotype comes from a woman older than 75 in good health. CDR3 region: CASSYPAGTSGGREQFF. In nucleotides, the CDR3 is TGTGCCAGCAGTTACCCGGCCGGGACTAGCGGGGGGCGTGAGCAGTTCTTC.